A single sample is the source of the 10 T cell receptor beta chains below, sequenced in a study of Tregs in tolerant kidney transplant recipients. Clones were read by immunoSEQ multiplex PCR, and TCRdb kept only the in-frame ones, dropping some. The sample shows approximately 65,000 clones, roughly 84% of them seen only once. Sequenced material: CD4+ T cells from blood. Source of these receptors: a human donor in good health.

The rearrangement uses TRBV5-1 and TRBJ2-7; D perhaps matches TRBD2 (6 bases). There are 14 residues in the CDR3. Trimming stripped 0 bases from V and 6 bases from J, with 13 bases between. The germline V gene encodes CDR1 SGHRS and CDR2 YFSETQ. The CDR3 here is CASSLGWEAGEQYF. CDR3 DNA: TGCGCCAGCAGCTTGGGGTGGGAGGCGGGCGAGCAGTACTTC.

V gene TRBV29-1 combines with J gene TRBJ1-1, with D possibly matching TRBD1 (5 bases). The CDR3 contains 17 residues. CDR1 SQVTM and CDR2 ANQGSEA come from the germline V gene. Trimming took off 4 bases at V and 0 bases at J, with 21 bases between the two ends. The CDR3 DNA is TGCAGCGTTGCGGGGCCCCAGGCCGGGGAACTGAACACTGAAGCTTTCTTT. Translated: CSVAGPQAGELNTEAFF.

The chain uses TRBV18 and TRBJ2-6; D may match TRBD1 or TRBD2 (6 bases each). V was clipped by 4 bases and J by 0 bases, with 10 bases between them. CDR3 length equals 16 residues. Germline values: CDR1 KGHSH, CDR2 LQKENI. The CDR3 reads CASSRGATSGANVLTF. Here the CDR3 DNA reads TGTGCCAGCTCACGGGGGGCTACCTCTGGGGCCAACGTCCTGACTTTC.

The chain carries TRBV20-1 and TRBJ2-7; D may be TRBD1 (5 bases). Germline-derived CDR1 and CDR2 are DFQATT and SNEGSKA (reference sequence). The CDR3 has 11 residues. This chain's CDR3 is CSVSVGVEQYF. In DNA form, the CDR3 reads TGCAGCGTGTCGGTAGGGGTCGAGCAGTACTTC.

The chain has TRBV2 and TRBJ1-2; 7 bases are shared with TRBD1. CDR1 SNHLY and CDR2 FYNNEI come from the germline V gene. The junction had 7 bases not matched to a gene; V was cut back by 3 bases and J by 6 bases. This CDR3 is built from 14 residues. The CDR3: CASSDRGRQNGYTF. CDR3 sequence (DNA): TGTGCCAGCAGTGACAGGGGGAGACAGAATGGCTACACCTTC. The full variable domain, with the rest looked up from reference TRBV2 and TRBJ1-2, is EPEVTQTPSHQVTQMGQEVILRCVPISNHLYFYWYRQILGQKVEFLVSFYNNEISEKSEIFDDQFSVERPDGSNFTLKIRSTKLEDSAMYFCASSDRGRQNGYTFGSGTRLTVV.

V gene TRBV7-2 combines with J gene TRBJ1-3; D gene unclear. This CDR3 has 14 residues. Germline CDR1 reads SGHTA; CDR2 reads FQGNSA. V was shortened by 0 bases and J by 2 bases, with 5 bases between the two germline ends. CDR3 nucleotides: TGTGCCAGCAGCTTAGCGCACGCTGGAAACACCATATATTTT. Translating it yields CASSLAHAGNTIYF.

This chain connects TRBV4-3 to TRBJ1-1, with D uncertain. In germline, CDR1 is LGHNA, CDR2 YSLEER. V was cut by 0 bases and J by 6 bases, with 11 bases left in between. The CDR3 consists of 14 residues. The chain's CDR3 is CASSQDAGRSEAFF. The CDR3 DNA reads as TGCGCCAGCAGCCAAGATGCCGGGCGGTCTGAAGCTTTCTTT.

The chain carries TRBV27 and TRBJ2-3, with a possible D match to TRBD2 (6 bases). The CDR3 covers 20 residues. V gave up 2 bases and J gave up 4 bases, with 28 bases separating them. Germline V gene sequence: CDR1 MNHEY, CDR2 SMNVEV (reference sequence). CDR3 DNA: TGTGCCAGCAGTTTAAGGGTAATCTATCGCGGGGTCGAAGGGTCAGATACGCAGTATTTT. Encoded protein: CASSLRVIYRGVEGSDTQYF.

The chain couples TRBV30 to TRBJ2-3, with D perhaps TRBD2 (5 bases). Germline V gene lookup returns CDR1 GTSNPN and CDR2 SVGIG (reference sequence). This CDR3 spans 13 amino acids. V lost 5 bases to trimming and J lost 6 bases, with 15 bases between them. This chain's CDR3 is CAWATRAGDTQYF. In DNA form, the CDR3 reads TGTGCCTGGGCGACCCGGGCGGGTGATACGCAGTATTTT.

The chain has TRBV14 and TRBJ2-6; D is unclear. Between the trimmed V and J ends, which lost 4 bases and 0 bases, there was a span of 7 bases. The CDR3 consists of 15 residues. Germline V gene data show CDR1 as SGHDN and CDR2 as FVKESK. This CDR3 reads CASSRALSGANVLTF. The CDR3 region has the DNA TGTGCCAGCAGCCGAGCGCTCTCTGGGGCCAACGTCCTGACTTTC.